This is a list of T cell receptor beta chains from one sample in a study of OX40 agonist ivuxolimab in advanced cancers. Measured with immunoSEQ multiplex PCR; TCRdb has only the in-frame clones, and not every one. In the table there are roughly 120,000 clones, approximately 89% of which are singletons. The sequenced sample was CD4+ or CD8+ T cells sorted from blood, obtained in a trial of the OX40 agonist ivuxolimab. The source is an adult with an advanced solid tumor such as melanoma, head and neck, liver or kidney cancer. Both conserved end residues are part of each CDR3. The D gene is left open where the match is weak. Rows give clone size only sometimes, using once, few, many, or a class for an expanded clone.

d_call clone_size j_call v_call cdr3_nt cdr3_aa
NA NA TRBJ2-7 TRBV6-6 TGTGCCAGCAGGCCGGGCCAAGCCTACGAGCAGTACTTC CASRPGQAYEQYF
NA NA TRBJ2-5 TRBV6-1 TGTGCCAGTGAGCTGTACCAAGAGACCCAGTACTTC CASELYQETQYF
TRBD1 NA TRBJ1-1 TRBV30 TGTGCCTGTAACAGGGGGTCAGGGCAGATGAACACTGAAGCTTTCTTT CACNRGSGQMNTEAFF
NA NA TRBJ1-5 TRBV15 TGTGCCACCAAAGTTGGCAGGCTGGGCAATCAGCCCCAGCATTTT CATKVGRLGNQPQHF
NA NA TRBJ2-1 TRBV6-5 TGTGCCAGCAGTGGATCTTACAATGAGCAGTTCTTC CASSGSYNEQFF
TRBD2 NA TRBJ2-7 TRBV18 TGTGCCAGCTCACCCGTGTCCAGCGGGGAGGGGTACTTC CASSPVSSGEGYF
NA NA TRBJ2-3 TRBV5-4 TGTGCCAGCAGCTTGCGCCGGGGGGCCGCAGATACGCAGTATTTT CASSLRRGAADTQYF
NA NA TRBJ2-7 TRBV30 TGTGCCTGGAGTCCCCGGGGTGACGGGAGCTACGAGCAGTACTTC CAWSPRGDGSYEQYF
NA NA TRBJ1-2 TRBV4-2 TGTGCCAGCAGCCAAGATCTCTATGAAGGGTATGACTATGGCTACACCTTC CASSQDLYEGYDYGYTF
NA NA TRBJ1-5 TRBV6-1 TGTGCCAGCAGTGCCTATCAGCCCCAGCATTTT CASSAYQPQHF
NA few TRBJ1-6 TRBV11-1 TGTGCCAGCAGCTTCGATCAGTCTAATTCACCCCTCCACTTT CASSFDQSNSPLHF
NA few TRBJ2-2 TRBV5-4 TGTGCCAGCAGCTTGGAGGGTCTTAACACCGGGGAGCTGTTTTTT CASSLEGLNTGELFF
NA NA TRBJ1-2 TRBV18 TGTGCCAGCTCACCATTGCCAGGGGCGCAGGGCTATGGCTACACCTTC CASSPLPGAQGYGYTF
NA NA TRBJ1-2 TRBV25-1 TGTGCCAGCAGTGATCCCCTCTATGGCTACACCTTC CASSDPLYGYTF
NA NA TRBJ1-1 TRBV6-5 TGTGCCAGCAGTTACGGCAGCCCATTGAACACTGAAGCTTTCTTT CASSYGSPLNTEAFF
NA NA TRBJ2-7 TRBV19 TGTGCCAGTAGTCGGAAGGAAGGGCTCTACGAGCAGTACTTC CASSRKEGLYEQYF
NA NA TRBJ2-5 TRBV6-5 TGTGCCAGCAGTCGCGGGACAGACCAAGGGGAGACCCAGTACTTC CASSRGTDQGETQYF
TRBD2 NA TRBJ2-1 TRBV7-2 TGTGCCAGCAGCTTAGTAGAGCCCCTCGCTAGCGGGGTTGGGAATGAGCAGTTCTTC CASSLVEPLASGVGNEQFF
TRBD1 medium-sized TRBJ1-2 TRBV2 TGTGCCAGCAGTCGGACAGGGCTATCTATATCCCCTAACTATGGCTACACCTTC CASSRTGLSISPNYGYTF
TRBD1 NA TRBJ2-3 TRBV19 TGTGCCAGTAGTTTAAAAACCGGCGCAGGGGGCAGAGATACGCAGTATTTT CASSLKTGAGGRDTQYF
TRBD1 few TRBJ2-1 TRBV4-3 TGCGCCAGCAGCCAAGATCACAGGGGTTACAATGAGCAGTTCTTC CASSQDHRGYNEQFF
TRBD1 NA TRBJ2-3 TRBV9 TGTGCCAGCAGCGTTACCGGGACAGGGAGGGCAGATACGCAGTATTTT CASSVTGTGRADTQYF
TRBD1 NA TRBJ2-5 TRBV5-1 TGCGCCAGCAGCTCCGCGACAGGGGGAGAGACCCAGTACTTC CASSSATGGETQYF
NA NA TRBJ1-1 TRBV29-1 TGCAGCGTTGAAATCGAGACGATGAACACTGAAGCTTTCTTT CSVEIETMNTEAFF
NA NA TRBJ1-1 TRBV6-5 TGTGCCAGCAGCCTGGGGAAGACTGAAGCTTTCTTT CASSLGKTEAFF
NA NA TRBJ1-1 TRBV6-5 TGTGCCAGCAGTCCCCCGACAGCGAACACTGAAGCTTTCTTT CASSPPTANTEAFF
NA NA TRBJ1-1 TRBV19 TGTGCCAGTAAAGGGGGAGAGACTGAAGCTTTCTTT CASKGGETEAFF
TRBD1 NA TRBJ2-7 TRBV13 TGTGCCAGCAGCTTAGACAGGGGCGAGCAGTACTTC CASSLDRGEQYF
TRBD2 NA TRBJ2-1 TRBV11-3 TGTGCCAGCAGCCTCGGGGGGGCCCCTGAGCAGTTCTTC CASSLGGAPEQFF
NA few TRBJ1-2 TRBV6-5 TGTGCCAGCAGCCTAGGGCGGGGGCTTAACTATGGCTACACCTTC CASSLGRGLNYGYTF
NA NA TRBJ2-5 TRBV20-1 TGCAGCGTGGGTCCTCGGGAGACCCAGTACTTC CSVGPRETQYF
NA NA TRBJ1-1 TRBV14 TGTGCCAGCAGCCCACAGGGCTCCCTTCTGAACACTGAAGCTTTCTTT CASSPQGSLLNTEAFF
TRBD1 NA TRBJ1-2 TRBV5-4 TGTGCCAGCAGCTTAGGACAGGGAAAACCTTTGGAAGGCTACACCTTC CASSLGQGKPLEGYTF
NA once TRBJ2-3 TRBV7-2 TGTGCCAGCAGCTTTCGGACAGTGAGCACGGATACGCAGTATTTT CASSFRTVSTDTQYF
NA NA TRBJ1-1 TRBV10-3 TGTGCCTCCGCCGGAGAACCCAACACTGAAGCTTTCTTT CASAGEPNTEAFF
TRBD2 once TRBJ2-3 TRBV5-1 TGCGCCAGCAGCTTCACGACTAGCGTGGAAACAGATACGCAGTATTTT CASSFTTSVETDTQYF
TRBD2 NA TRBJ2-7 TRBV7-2 TGTGCCAGCAGCCCGCAGCGGGGGCTTTCCTACGAGCAGTACTTC CASSPQRGLSYEQYF
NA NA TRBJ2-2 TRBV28 TGTGCCAGCAGTTTAGCGCCCCCCGGGGAGCTGTTTTTT CASSLAPPGELFF
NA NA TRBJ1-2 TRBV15 TGTGCCACCAGCAGAGATCTGGGGACCGAGAGTAGTGGCTACACCTTC CATSRDLGTESSGYTF
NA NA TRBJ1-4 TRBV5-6 TGTGCCAGCAGCTTCCAGGGGACGAGTGAAAAACTGTTTTTT CASSFQGTSEKLFF
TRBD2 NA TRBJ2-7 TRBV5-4 TGTGCCAGCAGCGTGGGACTAGCGGGAGTCGATAAGTCCGAGCAGTACTTC CASSVGLAGVDKSEQYF
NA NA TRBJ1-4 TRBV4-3 TGCGCCAGCAGCCAAGATGTTGGGGGAAGTGGTGAAAAACTGTTTTTT CASSQDVGGSGEKLFF